The rows below give T cell receptor beta chains drawn from one sample of a study of blood T cell repertoires in COVID-19. Clones were sequenced by immunoSEQ multiplex PCR, and TCRdb holds only the in-frame ones, with some missing. The data show hundreds of thousands of clones, with roughly 90% seen just once and about 0.91% held by the top ten. The sequenced sample consisted of peripheral blood. These receptors originate from a man between 18 and 35 years old with COVID-19, enrolled during active disease. Both conserved end residues are part of each CDR3. The order of the fields is clone size, D gene, J gene, V gene, CDR3 protein, CDR3 DNA. The D gene is left open where the match is weak. Size tells how often a clone was seen (once, few, many) or the class of an expanded clone, and some rows leave it out.

>.|TRBD1|TRBJ1-4|TRBV19
CASRMTGAGEKLFF
TGTGCCAGTAGGATGACAGGGGCAGGTGAAAAACTGTTTTTT
>.|TRBD2|TRBJ2-5|TRBV5-1
CASSLEGLAGVQETQYF
TGCGCCAGCAGCTTGGAGGGACTAGCGGGAGTTCAAGAGACCCAGTACTTC
>.|TRBD2|TRBJ2-7|TRBV24-1
CATSDLAPLAGASYEQYF
TGTGCCACCAGTGATTTGGCCCCACTAGCGGGAGCCTCCTACGAGCAGTACTTC
>once|.|TRBJ1-1|TRBV6-5
CASSYRRGLAFF
TGTGCCAGCAGTTACCGGCGGGGGCTAGCTTTCTTT
>.|TRBD2|TRBJ2-1|TRBV19
CASSIGTSGVNEQFF
TGTGCCAGTAGTATAGGGACTAGCGGGGTGAATGAGCAGTTCTTC
>.|TRBD1|TRBJ2-7|TRBV6-1
CASSERGTGNYEQYF
TGTGCCAGCAGTGAACGCGGGACAGGGAATTACGAGCAGTACTTC
>once|.|TRBJ2-7|TRBV28
CASSGHSSSYEQYF
TGTGCCAGCAGCGGACACTCGAGCTCCTACGAGCAGTACTTC
>.|TRBD1|TRBJ2-1|TRBV5-6
CASSVTGTGLNEQFF
TGTGCCAGCAGCGTCACCGGGACAGGACTAAATGAGCAGTTCTTC
>.|.|TRBJ2-5|TRBV7-9
CASSLDLRETQYF
TGTGCCAGCAGCTTAGACCTAAGAGAGACCCAGTACTTC
>.|.|TRBJ2-3|TRBV2
CAIRSDTQYF
TGTGCGATACGGTCCGATACGCAGTATTTT
>.|TRBD2|TRBJ2-1|TRBV3-1/TRBV3-2
CASSGLAGGNNEQFF
TGTGCCAGCAGCGGACTAGCGGGGGGGAACAATGAGCAGTTCTTC
>.|.|TRBJ1-2|TRBV12-5
CASALNRFIGYTF
TGTGCTAGCGCTCTCAACCGGTTTATTGGCTACACCTTC
>.|.|TRBJ1-5|TRBV4-1
CASSQEGGTAVGQPQHF
TGCGCCAGCAGCCAAGAGGGGGGTACAGCGGTTGGGCAGCCCCAGCATTTT
>.|.|TRBJ2-7|TRBV7-9
CASSLGGLITVQYF
TGTGCCAGCAGCTTAGGTGGTCTCATAACGGTGCAGTACTTC
>once|TRBD1|TRBJ1-5|TRBV7-8
CASSLAAGTGYQPQHF
TGTGCCAGCAGCTTAGCGGCCGGGACAGGGTATCAGCCCCAGCATTTT
>.|.|TRBJ2-7|TRBV19
CASSPGKALTEQYF
TGTGCCAGTAGTCCAGGAAAGGCGCTTACCGAGCAGTACTTC
>.|.|TRBJ1-1|TRBV7-9
CASSLAGPNTEAFF
TGTGCCAGCAGCTTAGCGGGGCCGAACACTGAAGCTTTCTTT
>.|TRBD1|TRBJ2-7|TRBV11-2
CASSSRQGIRSYEQYF
TGTGCCAGCAGCTCCCGACAGGGAATCCGATCCTACGAGCAGTACTTC
>.|TRBD2|TRBJ2-5|TRBV11-3
CASTRTSGSETQYF
TGTGCCAGCACTAGGACTAGCGGGAGTGAGACCCAGTACTTC
>.|TRBD2|TRBJ2-1|TRBV19
CASSIPTSGGLVSAYNEQFF
TGTGCCAGTAGTATTCCGACTAGCGGAGGACTCGTCTCGGCCTACAATGAGCAGTTCTTC
>.|.|TRBJ2-1|TRBV12-5
CASRSQGQYNEQFF
TGTGCTAGTCGGTCGCAGGGGCAGTACAATGAGCAGTTCTTC
>.|.|TRBJ1-2|TRBV25-1
CASSETGIGGYTF
TGTGCCAGCAGTGAAACAGGGATCGGTGGCTACACCTTC
>.|.|TRBJ2-3|TRBV12-3/TRBV12-4
CASSPYDTQYF
TGTGCCAGCAGCCCTTATGATACGCAGTATTTT
>.|TRBD1|TRBJ2-4|TRBV11-2
CASTPASGSRDRGQDIQYF
TGTGCCAGCACCCCCGCTAGTGGGAGCCGGGACAGGGGTCAGGACATTCAGTACTTC
>.|TRBD1|TRBJ2-5|TRBV2
CASSRDRGRVETQYF
TGTGCCAGCTCTCGGGACAGGGGGCGAGTGGAGACCCAGTACTTC
>.|TRBD2|TRBJ2-5|TRBV5-5
CASSWGTSGVETQYF
TGTGCCAGCAGCTGGGGGACTAGCGGGGTAGAGACCCAGTACTTC
>few|TRBD2|TRBJ2-5|TRBV5-1
CASSPISGLAGSLETQYF
TGCGCCAGCAGCCCAATTTCGGGACTAGCGGGGTCTTTGGAGACCCAGTACTTC
>.|.|TRBJ2-3|TRBV9
CASSRYSGGGSDTQYF
TGTGCCAGCAGCCGATATTCTGGCGGGGGCTCAGATACGCAGTATTTT
>.|.|TRBJ2-7|TRBV4-2
CASSQDLSYEQYF
TGTGCCAGCAGCCAAGATCTCTCCTACGAGCAGTACTTC
>once|.|TRBJ1-4|TRBV27
CASSWTGATNEKLFF
TGTGCCAGCAGTTGGACGGGAGCAACTAATGAAAAACTGTTTTTT
>.|TRBD2|TRBJ2-1|TRBV3-1/TRBV3-2
CASSQEAGSPYNEQFF
TGTGCCAGCAGCCAGGAAGCGGGGAGCCCCTACAATGAGCAGTTCTTC
>.|TRBD2|TRBJ2-2|TRBV19
CASSPLTSGGPNTGELFF
TGTGCCAGTAGTCCGCTGACTAGCGGGGGGCCCAACACCGGGGAGCTGTTTTTT
>once|.|TRBJ2-7|TRBV2
CASSAGANYEQYF
TGTGCCAGCAGTGCAGGGGCCAACTACGAGCAGTACTTC